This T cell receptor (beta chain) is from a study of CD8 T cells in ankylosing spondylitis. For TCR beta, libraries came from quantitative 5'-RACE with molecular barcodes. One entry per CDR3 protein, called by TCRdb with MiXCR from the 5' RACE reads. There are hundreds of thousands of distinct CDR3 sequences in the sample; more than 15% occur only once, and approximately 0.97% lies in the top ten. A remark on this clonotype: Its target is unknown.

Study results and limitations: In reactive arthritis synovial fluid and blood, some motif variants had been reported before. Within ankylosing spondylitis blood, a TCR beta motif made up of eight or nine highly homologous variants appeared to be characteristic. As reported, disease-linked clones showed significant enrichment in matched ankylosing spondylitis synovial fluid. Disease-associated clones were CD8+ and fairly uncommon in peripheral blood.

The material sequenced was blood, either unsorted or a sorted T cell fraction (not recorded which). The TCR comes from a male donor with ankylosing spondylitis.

CDR3 nucleotides: TGTGCCAGCAGTGAATGGGACGGCCGAGGAGGCTACACCTTC. Encoded protein: CASSEWDGRGGYTF. The chain recombines TRBV25-1 with TRBJ1-2; the D gene is possibly TRBD1 (5 bases). CDR1 is MGHDK and CDR2 is SYGVNS in the germline V gene. Trimming took off 1 base at V and 8 bases at J, with 14 bases between the two ends. The CDR3 sequence is 14 residues long.